The T cell receptor (beta chain) under discussion was sequenced for a study of control samples from healthy donors and cancer patients. Trimming cost V 6 bases and J 4 bases, with 15 bases left between them. The CDR3 loop spans 14 amino acids. Germline V gene sequence: CDR1 WNHNN, CDR2 SYGVQD (reference sequence). Assay: immunoSEQ multiplex PCR; the TCRdb copy retains only in-frame clones and omits some. Of 35,000 to 50,000 clones in the sample, over 65% were seen once. This clone was counted a single time. Specimen: blood. This rearrangement joins TRBV10-1 to TRBJ1-1; no clear D gene. This sequence originates from a man aged 55-75 years in good health. CDR3 sequence (DNA): TGCGCCAGCAGCCTCCGGCGGGGATCCACTGAAGCTTTCTTT. The encoded protein is CASSLRRGSTEAFF.